What follows describes a single T cell receptor (beta chain). The sample belongs to a study of CD8 T cells in ankylosing spondylitis. TCRdb reprocessed the 5' RACE reads via MiXCR and lists one record per CDR3 protein. The table shows 300,000 to 350,000 distinct CDR3 sequences, with 20% to 25% occurring only once. The TCR originated in a female donor with ankylosing spondylitis or in good health (not recorded which). The sample comprised blood, either unsorted or a sorted T cell fraction (not recorded which).

The CDR3 nucleotides read TGCAGTGCTAGAATGCAGGTAGCGGGAGGGCCTTACAATGAGCAGTTCTTC. This translates into CSARMQVAGGPYNEQFF. The chain combines TRBV20-1 with TRBJ2-1; 11 positions agree with TRBD2. J lost 4 bases, V lost 2 bases, and 10 bases had no gene match. Germline lookup yields CDR1 DFQATT and CDR2 SNEGSKA (reference sequence). This CDR3 comprises 17 residues.